Sequencing of this T cell receptor (beta chain) was carried out in a study of cytomegalovirus exposure and HLA in healthy donors. Regarding the study as a whole: Specificity for CMV antigens was confirmed in vitro for a few of the CMV-associated chains.

The sample holds one count of this clone. Its cognate antigen is unknown. Using immunoSEQ multiplex PCR, the repertoire was profiled, and TCRdb retains in-frame clones only, with some absent. The sample includes 100,000 to 150,000 clones, approximately 92% of them seen just once. Material for sequencing was PBMCs. This TCR was recovered from a woman between 18 and 29 years old in good health and CMV-seronegative.

The CDR3: CASSTETSAYGYTF. The CDR3 DNA follows: TGTGCCAGCAGTACCGAGACGAGCGCCTATGGCTACACCTTC. The chain carries TRBV5-5 and TRBJ1-2; the D is unclear. Trimming stripped 5 bases from V and 4 bases from J, with 15 bases between. Germline V gene sequence: CDR1 SGHKS, CDR2 YYEKEE (reference sequence). The CDR3 contains 14 residues.